This T cell receptor beta chain stems from a study of CD8+CD57+ T cells in acquired aplastic anemia. The CDR3 runs to 14 residues. The germline V and J ends were trimmed by 6 bases and 5 bases, with 19 bases remaining between them. Germline values: CDR1 SQVTM, CDR2 ANQGSEA. This clonotype was recorded a few times. Its target is unknown. Using genomic DNA as the template, TCR beta VDJ and CDR3 profiling was carried out. Each CDR3 protein is one row after TCRdb ran MiXCR on the reads. The table shows approximately 150,000 distinct CDR3 sequences, with about 45% occurring only once. Broader study findings: Patients did not significantly differ from controls in CD8+ Simpson's diversity. Patients and controls shared approximately 30 CD8+ CDR3 sequences.

By flow cytometry, patients selected for sequencing had shown an expansion of CD8+CD57+ cells. The TCR comes from a human donor with aplastic anemia. Sequencing input: sorted CD4+, CD8+, or CD8+CD57+ T cells (not recorded which) from PBMCs. This chain connects TRBV29-1 to TRBJ2-5; a possible D gene is TRBD1 (6 bases). The DNA for the CDR3 is TGCAGCGTAATTGGTCTAACAGGGTTGGAGACCCAGTACTTC. Its translation is CSVIGLTGLETQYF.